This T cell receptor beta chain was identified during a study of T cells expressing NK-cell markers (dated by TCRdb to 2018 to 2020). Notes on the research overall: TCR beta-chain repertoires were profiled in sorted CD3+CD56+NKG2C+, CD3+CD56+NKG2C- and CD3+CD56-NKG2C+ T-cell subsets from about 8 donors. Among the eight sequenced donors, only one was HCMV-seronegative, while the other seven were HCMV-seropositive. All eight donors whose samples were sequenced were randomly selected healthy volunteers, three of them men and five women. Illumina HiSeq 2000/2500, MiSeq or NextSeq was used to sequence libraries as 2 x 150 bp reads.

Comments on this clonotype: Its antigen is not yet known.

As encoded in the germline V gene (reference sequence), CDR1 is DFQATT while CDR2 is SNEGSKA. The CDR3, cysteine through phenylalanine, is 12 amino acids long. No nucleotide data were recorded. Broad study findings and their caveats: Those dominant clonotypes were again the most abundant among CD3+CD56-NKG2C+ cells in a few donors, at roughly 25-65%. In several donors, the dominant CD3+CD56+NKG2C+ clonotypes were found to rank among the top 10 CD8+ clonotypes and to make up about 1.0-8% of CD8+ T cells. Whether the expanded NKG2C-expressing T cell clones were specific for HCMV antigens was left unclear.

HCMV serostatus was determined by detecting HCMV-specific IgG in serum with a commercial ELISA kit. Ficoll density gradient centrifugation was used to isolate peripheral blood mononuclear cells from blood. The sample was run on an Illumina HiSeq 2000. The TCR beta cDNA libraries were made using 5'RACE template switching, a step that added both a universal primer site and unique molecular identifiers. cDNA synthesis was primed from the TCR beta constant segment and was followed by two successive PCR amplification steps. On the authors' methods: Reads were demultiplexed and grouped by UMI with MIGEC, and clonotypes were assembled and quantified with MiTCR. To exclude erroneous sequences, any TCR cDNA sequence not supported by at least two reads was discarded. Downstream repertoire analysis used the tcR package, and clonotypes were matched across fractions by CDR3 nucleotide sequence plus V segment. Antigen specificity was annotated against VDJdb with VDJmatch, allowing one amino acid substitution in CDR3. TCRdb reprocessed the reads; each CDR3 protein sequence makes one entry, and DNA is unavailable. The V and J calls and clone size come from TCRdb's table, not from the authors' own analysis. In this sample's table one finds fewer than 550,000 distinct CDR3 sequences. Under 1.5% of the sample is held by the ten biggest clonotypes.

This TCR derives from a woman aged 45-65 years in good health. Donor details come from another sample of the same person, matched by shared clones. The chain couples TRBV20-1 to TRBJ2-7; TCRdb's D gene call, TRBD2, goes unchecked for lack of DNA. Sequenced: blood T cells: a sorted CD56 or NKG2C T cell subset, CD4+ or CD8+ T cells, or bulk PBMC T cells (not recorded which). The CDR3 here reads CSALAGNGEQYF.